This T cell receptor beta chain came from a study of shared clonotypes between healthy human individuals. Per the germline V gene, CDR1 is SNHLY and CDR2 is FYNNEI. The length of the CDR3 is 14 residues. The V end lost 0 bases, the J end lost 6 bases, and 8 bases lay between the germline ends. Using immunoSEQ multiplex PCR, the repertoire was profiled, and TCRdb retains in-frame clones only, with some absent. Here the sample spans roughly 1.4 million clones, just under 99% being singletons. What was sequenced was naive CD4+ T cells sorted from blood. Specified subset: CD45RA+ positively selected. This sequence was found in a man under 40 in good health. V and J are TRBV2 and TRBJ2-2; D may be TRBD1 or TRBD2 (5 bases each). CDR3 amino acids: CASSEARGPGELFF. The DNA for the CDR3 is TGTGCCAGCAGTGAAGCTCGGGGCCCCGGGGAGCTGTTTTTT. Combining the CDR3 with reference TRBV2 and TRBJ2-2 gives the whole variable domain EPEVTQTPSHQVTQMGQEVILRCVPISNHLYFYWYRQILGQKVEFLVSFYNNEISEKSEIFDDQFSVERPDGSNFTLKIRSTKLEDSAMYFCASSEARGPGELFFGEGSRLTVL.